The 28 T cell receptor beta chains below all came from one sample that was sequenced in a study of blood T cell repertoires in COVID-19. The table came from immunoSEQ multiplex PCR; TCRdb's copy has only in-frame clones and leaves some out. In the table there are approximately 25,000 clones, about two thirds of which are singletons. The source material was peripheral blood. These receptor sequences come from a woman older than 75 with acute or convalescent COVID-19.

This clone has more than one count but fewer than ten. V usage is TRBV5-5 and J usage is TRBJ1-4; the match to TRBD1 covers 9 bases. The CDR3 extends over 16 amino acids. The V gene end was trimmed by 0 bases and the J gene end by 8 bases; junction bases not matched to a gene: 8. The germline gives CDR1 SGHKS, CDR2 YYEKEE (reference sequence). CDR3 coding DNA: TGTGCCAGCAGCTTGGGGGGACAGGGCCCGAGGGAAAAACTGTTTTTT. Translation gives CASSLGGQGPREKLFF.

This clone was seen only a few times. CDR3 residues: CASSQTGDWTEAFF. In nucleotides, the CDR3 is TGTGCCAGCAGTCAGACAGGGGATTGGACTGAAGCTTTCTTT. This sequence joins TRBV28 and TRBJ1-1, with 8 bases that match TRBD1. Per germline, CDR1 MDHEN and CDR2 SYDVKM. V lost 5 bases and J lost 5; bases outside the gene matches: 7. This CDR3 comprises 14 residues.

The chain joins TRBV12-3 or TRBV12-4 to TRBJ2-5; TRBD2 aligns across 10 bases. The CDR3 loop spans 12 amino acids. The CDR3 region has the DNA TGTGCTAGCGGGAGGACGGGGGAGACCCAGTACTTC. It is translated as CASGRTGETQYF.

The gene calls are TRBV6-1 and TRBJ1-2; maybe TRBD1 (5 bases). CDR1 is MNHNS and CDR2 is SASEGT in the germline V gene. V lost 0 bases to trimming and J lost 4 bases, with 9 bases between them. The CDR3 has 14 amino acids. CDR3 DNA sequence: TGTGCCAGCAGTGAAGCGCTTGACAGCTATGGCTACACCTTC. Translating gives CASSEALDSYGYTF.

The genes are TRBV19 and TRBJ1-2; weak D call: TRBD1 (6 bases). V was shortened by 3 bases and J by 5 bases, with 16 bases between the two germline ends. The CDR3 covers 15 residues. Germline loops: CDR1 LNHDA, CDR2 SQIVND (reference sequence). This CDR3 reads CASSIAGGAGYGYTF. The CDR3 DNA reads TGTGCCAGTAGTATTGCGGGGGGCGCCGGGTATGGCTACACCTTC.

This clone was counted a few times. This chain uses TRBV6-2 or TRBV6-3 with TRBJ2-7; 12 positions match TRBD2. Trimming at V came to 4 bases and at J to 3 bases, leaving 7 bases not matched to a gene. The CDR3 runs to 16 residues. The V gene's germline CDR1 is MNHEY and CDR2 SVGEGT. The CDR3 reads CASSSRLAGEVYEQYF. For the CDR3, the DNA is TGTGCCAGCAGTTCCAGACTAGCGGGAGAGGTCTACGAGCAGTACTTC.

The chain combines TRBV15 with TRBJ1-6; D gene ambiguous. Germline V lookup: CDR1 LNHNV, CDR2 YYDKDF (reference sequence). The CDR3 extends over 14 amino acids. The V end lost 7 bases, the J end lost 0 bases, and 7 bases lay between the germline ends. CDR3 sequence: CATTTSSYNSPLHF. The CDR3 DNA reads as TGTGCCACCACTACGAGCTCCTATAATTCACCCCTCCACTTT. The complete variable domain, with remaining parts taken from reference TRBV15 and TRBJ1-6, reads DAMVIQNPRYQVTQFGKPVTLSCSQTLNHNVMYWYQQKSSQAPKLLFHYYDKDFNNEADTPDNFQSRRPNTSFCFLDIRSPGLGDTAMYLCATTTSSYNSPLHFGNGTRLTVT.

The genes are TRBV18 and TRBJ2-7; 7 nucleotides agree with TRBD2. Germline-derived CDR1 and CDR2 are KGHSH and LQKENI. J lost 6 bases, V lost 7 bases, and 9 bases had no gene match. This CDR3 is built from 13 residues. CDR3 coding DNA: TGTGCCAGCTGCGTCAGGGAGGGGCGCGAGCAGTACTTC. Residues: CASCVREGREQYF.

The chain employs TRBV28 and TRBJ2-3, with D unresolved. Germline V CDR1 and CDR2: MDHEN, SYDVKM. The CDR3 totals 15 residues. V was clipped by 2 bases and J by 4 bases, with 13 bases between them. CDR3 nucleotides: TGTGCCAGCAGTTTAGGGCCACCGTACGCAGATACGCAGTATTTT. It yields the protein CASSLGPPYADTQYF.

This clone showed up just a few times. The chain has TRBV6-1 and TRBJ2-7; tentative D call: TRBD2 (6 bases). Germline V gene sequence: CDR1 MNHNS, CDR2 SASEGT. Trimming took 2 bases from V and 0 from J, leaving 17 bases between them. CDR3 length: 17 residues. As DNA, the CDR3 is TGTGCCAGCAGTGAATATCATCAGCAGGGAGGCTCCTACGAGCAGTACTTC. This sequence encodes CASSEYHQQGGSYEQYF.

The chain couples TRBV2 to TRBJ2-6, with a tentative D call TRBD1 (7 bases). CDR3 length: 15 amino acids. Per germline, CDR1 SNHLY and CDR2 FYNNEI. The ends were cut back, 8 bases at V and 4 bases at J, with 15 bases in the middle. The CDR3 loop reads CASSRGVSGANVLTF. The CDR3 coding sequence is TGTGCCAGCTCCAGGGGGGTCTCAGGGGCCAACGTCCTGACTTTC.

The chain uses TRBV21-1 and TRBJ2-7; whether TRBD2, the table's D call, matches the DNA was not checked. TRBV21-1 is noted as a pseudogene. This CDR3 spans 16 amino acids. The CDR3 DNA reads as TGTGCCAGCAGCAAAGAAAGGAGACGGGGGGACTACGAGCAGTACTTC. The encoded protein is CASSKERRRGDYEQYF.

V and J are TRBV19 and TRBJ2-5; 8 nucleotides match TRBD1. V lost 6 bases to trimming and J lost 5 bases; unmatched junction nucleotides: 11. The CDR3 is 15 residues long. Germline values: CDR1 LNHDA, CDR2 SQIVND (reference sequence). CDR3 sequence (DNA): TGTGCCAGTAGCCCCGGCCAGGGGGCGGGGGAGACCCAGTACTTC. Amino acid sequence: CASSPGQGAGETQYF.

Judged by abundance, this clone is medium-sized. CDR3 coding DNA: TGTGCCAGCAGGAGGGCTAGCGGAGTAACCGGGGAGCTGTTTTTT. Encoded protein: CASRRASGVTGELFF. The chain joins TRBV2 to TRBJ2-2, with 7 bases lining up with TRBD2. V lost 6 bases, J lost 5 bases, and 9 bases stayed unmatched. The CDR3 spans 15 residues. The V gene's germline CDR1 is SNHLY and CDR2 FYNNEI.

This clone occurred many times. CDR3 residues: CASRGRSYNEQFF. CDR3 DNA: TGTGCCAGCAGGGGGCGCTCCTACAATGAGCAGTTCTTC. The chain employs TRBV2 and TRBJ2-1, with D maybe TRBD1 (5 bases). The CDR3 runs to 13 residues. V lost 6 bases and J 0 bases, leaving 6 bases between the germline ends. Looked up from germline, CDR1 is SNHLY and CDR2 is FYNNEI. Complete variable domain (other parts from reference TRBV2 and TRBJ2-1): EPEVTQTPSHQVTQMGQEVILRCVPISNHLYFYWYRQILGQKVEFLVSFYNNEISEKSEIFDDQFSVERPDGSNFTLKIRSTKLEDSAMYFCASRGRSYNEQFFGPGTRLTVL.

This chain connects TRBV14 to TRBJ1-5; D is possibly TRBD1 (6 bases). Trimming pared 4 bases from V and 4 bases from J, leaving 8 bases between. The germline V gene encodes CDR1 SGHDN and CDR2 FVKESK. The CDR3 runs 13 residues. In DNA, the CDR3 is TGTGCCAGCAGCCGTCAGGGGAATCAGCCCCAGCATTTT. This translates into CASSRQGNQPQHF.

V usage is TRBV21-1 and J usage is TRBJ1-4. TRBV21-1 is marked as a pseudogene. The CDR3 consists of 14 residues. CDR3 DNA sequence: TGTGCCAGCAGTTTGTCGAGCCCTAATGAAAAACTGTTTTTT. Its translation is CASSLSSPNEKLFF.

There are a few counts of this clone. The chain links TRBV4-2 to TRBJ2-7, with TRBD2 matching 8 bases. Germline trimming cut 1 base from V and 7 bases from J; bases unmatched to any gene: 12. The CDR3 totals 16 residues. CDR1 and CDR2 (germline): LGHNA, YNFKEQ. The chain's CDR3 is CASSQGPARGGGEQYF. The CDR3 nucleotides read TGTGCCAGCAGCCAAGGCCCCGCCCGGGGGGGCGGGGAGCAGTACTTC.

This chain links TRBV2 with TRBJ2-3, with 11 bases that match TRBD2. The germline gives CDR1 SNHLY, CDR2 FYNNEI. This CDR3 is built from 16 residues. Trimming took 8 bases from V and 4 from J; bases not matched to a gene: 11. The CDR3: CASRVVAGGLADTQYF. The CDR3 DNA reads TGTGCCAGCCGCGTGGTAGCGGGGGGGCTGGCAGATACGCAGTATTTT.

This chain's CDR3 is CASSLGQVPREYF. As DNA, the CDR3 is TGTGCCAGCAGTCTAGGACAGGTCCCTAGGGAGTACTTC. The chain is built from TRBV12-3 or TRBV12-4 and TRBJ2-7; 7 bases map to TRBD1. J lost 11 bases, V lost 5 bases, and 12 bases had no gene match. The CDR3 length is 13 residues.

The chain joins TRBV6-5 to TRBJ2-1, with 8 bases aligning to TRBD2. Germline loops: CDR1 MNHEY, CDR2 SVGAGI. J lost 6 bases, V lost 2 bases, and 3 bases had no gene match. The CDR3 totals 14 residues. Here the CDR3 reads CASSYRTSSNEQFF. DNA for the CDR3: TGTGCCAGCAGTTACCGGACTAGCTCCAATGAGCAGTTCTTC.

V and J are TRBV12-3 or TRBV12-4 and TRBJ2-5; D is unclear. V lost 4 bases and J lost 4, with 4 bases in between. CDR3 length: 11 amino acids. The CDR3 reads CASSSIETQYF. The CDR3, as DNA: TGTGCCAGCAGTTCCATAGAGACCCAGTACTTC.

This clone has a single count. The genes are TRBV5-5 and TRBJ1-4; D uncertain. The CDR3 length is 14 residues. From germline, CDR1 is SGHKS and CDR2 YYEKEE (reference sequence). The V gene lost 0 bases and the J gene lost 2 bases, with 5 bases spanning the gap. CDR3 coding DNA: TGTGCCAGCAGCTTGGGTATTACTAATGAAAAACTGTTTTTT. Translation gives CASSLGITNEKLFF.

This clone counts as large. V and J are TRBV7-9 and TRBJ1-1, with 9 positions matching TRBD1. Trimming at V came to 3 bases and at J to 4 bases, leaving 3 bases not matched to a gene. The CDR3 totals 14 residues. Germline CDR1 SEHNR, CDR2 FQNEAQ (reference sequence). The CDR3 DNA is TGTGCCAGCAGCTTTGACAGGGGGATCACTGAAGCTTTCTTT. Protein: CASSFDRGITEAFF.

The gene calls are TRBV6-5 and TRBJ1-3; TRBD1 might be the D (6 bases). This CDR3 has 15 amino acids. Per the germline V gene, CDR1 is MNHEY and CDR2 is SVGAGI. Trimming removed 0 bases at V and 2 bases at J, with 8 bases between. CDR3 nucleotides: TGTGCCAGCAGTTACTCGGGGGCCCCTGGAAACACCATATATTTT. As protein: CASSYSGAPGNTIYF.

Only a few counts were recorded for this clone. This chain connects TRBV27 to TRBJ1-2; possible D gene TRBD1, 6 bases. The V gene's germline CDR1 is MNHEY and CDR2 SMNVEV (reference sequence). V shed 7 bases and J shed 1 base, with 7 bases lying between them. CDR3 size: 12 residues. CDR3 region: CASKGGNYGYTF. For the CDR3, the DNA is TGTGCCAGCAAAGGGGGTAACTATGGCTACACCTTC.

The chain is built from TRBV4-2 and TRBJ2-4; perhaps TRBD2 as D (7 bases). V was cut by 1 base and J by 9 bases, with 19 bases left in between. The CDR3 runs 16 residues. Germline V CDR1 and CDR2: LGHNA, YNFKEQ. CDR3 coding DNA: TGTGCCAGCAGCCAAGTTTATGCTGGGGGCGGGAGCATTCAGTACTTC. Translating gives CASSQVYAGGGSIQYF.

V and J are TRBV5-1 and TRBJ2-3; 7 nucleotides match TRBD2. In germline, CDR1 is SGHRS, CDR2 YFSETQ. V was pared by 2 bases and J by 5 bases, with 2 bases of the junction left unmatched. CDR3 length: 13 residues. The DNA for the CDR3 is TGCGCCAGCAGCTTTGCGGGGGAAGATACGCAGTATTTT. Translation gives CASSFAGEDTQYF. Based on the CDR3 plus reference TRBV5-1 and TRBJ2-3, the full variable domain is KAGVTQTPRYLIKTRGQQVTLSCSPISGHRSVSWYQQTPGQGLQFLFEYFSETQRNKGNFPGRFSGRQFSNSRSEMNVSTLELGDSALYLCASSFAGEDTQYFGPGTRLTVL.